This record covers a single TCR beta chain. Its antigen is unknown. Time point defined: new active TB diagnosis, blood taken before or within 7 days of starting treatment. V gave up 1 base and J gave up 1 base; unmatched junction bases: 12. Germline V lookup: CDR1 PRHDT, CDR2 FYEKMQ (reference sequence). CDR3 length: 19 amino acids. Only in-frame clones appear in the TCRdb table, and some are missing; sequencing was by immunoSEQ multiplex PCR. The sample has tens of thousands of clones, about 85% seen once. This record comes from a study of T cells in tuberculosis. About the research overall: CD1B tetramers identified T cells specific for mycobacterial lipid GMM. Study findings and constraints: Active tuberculosis patients had shorter CDR3-alpha; the beta difference was nonsignificant. Active tuberculosis alpha repertoires lay closer to GMM-specific TCRs than controls'.

This specimen consisted of PBMCs, obtained at tuberculosis diagnosis. The source of this sequence is an adult with tuberculosis. The V call is TRBV13, the J call TRBJ2-1, with 8 bases lining up with TRBD2. The CDR3, as DNA: TGTGCCAGCAGCTTAGTCCCGGGACTAGTCATTGGGTCCTACAATGAGCAGTTCTTC. This gives the protein CASSLVPGLVIGSYNEQFF.